One sample yielded the 9 T cell receptor beta chains listed below, sequenced in a study of blood T cell repertoires in COVID-19. Measured with immunoSEQ multiplex PCR; TCRdb has only the in-frame clones, and not every one. Among 150,000 or so clones listed, about 81% were seen once. Sequencing was done on a sample of peripheral blood. These receptors originate from a woman aged 80 or over with acute or convalescent COVID-19.

CDR3 loop: CASSHLAGGSSYEQYF. DNA of the CDR3: TGCGCCAGCAGCCATCTAGCGGGAGGGTCCTCCTACGAGCAGTACTTC. The V call is TRBV4-1, the J call TRBJ2-7; 12 nucleotides line up with TRBD2. CDR3 length: 16 amino acids. Trimming cost V 3 bases and J 0 bases; bases outside gene matches: 3. Germline values: CDR1 MGHRA, CDR2 YSYEKL.

The rearrangement uses TRBV6-2 or TRBV6-3 and TRBJ2-3, with D possibly being TRBD1 (5 bases). The CDR3 runs 14 residues. Germline CDR1 and CDR2: MNHEY and SVGEGT. Deletions cut 2 bases from V and 5 bases from J, with 11 bases between. CDR3 sequence: CASSYIRAGDTQYF. The DNA for the CDR3 is TGTGCCAGCAGTTACATCAGGGCAGGAGATACGCAGTATTTT.

The J gene is TRBJ2-7, the V gene TRBV9; possible D gene TRBD1, 5 bases. V was shortened by 3 bases and J by 0 bases, with 19 bases between the two germline ends. Germline V lookup: CDR1 SGDLS, CDR2 YYNGEE. The CDR3 extends over 17 amino acids. CDR3 DNA sequence: TGTGCCAGCAGCGCCCATGAAGCCCCGGACACCTCCTACGAGCAGTACTTC. Translated, it gives CASSAHEAPDTSYEQYF.

V and J are TRBV5-1 and TRBJ2-1, with 9 nucleotides matching TRBD2. V dropped 0 bases and J dropped 8; count of bases not matched to a gene: 6. The CDR3 runs 15 residues. CDR1 is SGHRS, CDR2 YFSETQ, per germline. Here the CDR3 reads CASSLVVSGSDEQFF. The CDR3 DNA is TGCGCCAGCAGCTTGGTGGTTAGCGGGAGCGATGAGCAGTTCTTC.

The genes are TRBV6-6 and TRBJ1-1, with unresolved D. Trimming took 8 bases from V and 5 from J, leaving 9 bases between them. Germline CDR1 reads MNHNY; CDR2 reads SVGAGI (reference sequence). The CDR3 spans 11 residues. The CDR3 sequence: CASGLVTEAFF. The CDR3 DNA sequence: TGTGCCAGCGGCCTGGTGACTGAAGCTTTCTTT.

This clone was detected only a few times. The CDR3 nucleotides read TGTGCCAGCAGCGCCTCATCCATAACTAGCGGGGAGCAGTTCTTC. Translation gives CASSASSITSGEQFF. This rearrangement joins TRBV9 to TRBJ2-1, with 9 bases fitting TRBD2. The CDR3 spans 15 residues. V was clipped by 3 bases and J by 10 bases; unmatched bases: 11. Germline CDR1 SGDLS, CDR2 YYNGEE.

The V and J genes are TRBV6-1 and TRBJ1-4; D is perhaps TRBD1 (5 bases). V lost 4 bases, J lost 3 bases, and 15 bases lay in between. This CDR3 is built from 16 residues. The V gene's germline CDR1 is MNHNS and CDR2 SASEGT. In DNA form, the CDR3 reads TGTGCCAGCAGTGTACGTCGGGGGGAAGCTAATGAAAAACTGTTTTTT. This translates into CASSVRRGEANEKLFF.

V gene TRBV19 combines with J gene TRBJ2-1, with 9 bases fitting TRBD2. Trimming at V came to 7 bases and at J to 2 bases, leaving 6 bases not matched to a gene. This CDR3 is built from 15 residues. The germline V gene encodes CDR1 LNHDA and CDR2 SQIVND (reference sequence). Here the CDR3 reads CASKSGGNPYNEQFF. DNA of the CDR3: TGTGCCAGTAAAAGCGGGGGGAACCCCTACAATGAGCAGTTCTTC.

The chain joins TRBV19 to TRBJ2-7; D uncertain. The CDR3 has 13 residues. Germline CDR1 reads LNHDA; CDR2 reads SQIVND (reference sequence). V lost 0 bases to trimming and J lost 1 base, with 4 bases between them. This CDR3 is CASSIDRSYEQYF. Written as DNA, the CDR3 is TGTGCCAGTAGTATAGATCGGTCCTACGAGCAGTACTTC.